One sample yielded the 27 T cell receptor beta chains listed below, sequenced in a study of shared T cell receptors in the human thymus (dated by TCRdb to the early 2020s). The library was prepared using the immunoSEQ multiplex PCR assay. The source is immuneACCESS, and TCRdb retained only in-frame sequences with V and J called. Part of the clones is not carried over; for the studies checked, unresolved V genes explain less than half of this, and the remainder is unexplained. The sample data list some 700,000 clones, and 70% to 90% of these were observed just once. The ten largest clones take up around 0.01% of the sample. This sample was also put to use in a study of human thymus T cells.

The source material was thymocytes. Source of these receptors: a girl younger than two with a congenital heart defect. Donor details come from another sample of the same person, matched by shared clones.

The rearrangement links TRBV19 to TRBJ1-2; 8 bases line up with TRBD1. Germline CDR1 reads LNHDA; CDR2 reads SQIVND (reference sequence). The CDR3 sequence is 16 residues long. V lost 3 bases, J lost 7 bases, and 13 bases stayed unmatched. The CDR3 region is CASSMDRAGGMLGYTF. The CDR3 DNA sequence: TGTGCCAGTAGTATGGATCGGGCAGGGGGCATGCTTGGCTACACCTTC.

This clone was seen more than once but under ten times. The chain links TRBV27 to TRBJ1-5; TRBD1 matches 8 bases. The CDR3 consists of 15 residues. With V trimmed by 5 bases and J by 2 bases, 5 bases remained unmatched. CDR1 is MNHEY, CDR2 SMNVEV, per germline (reference sequence). The CDR3 loop is CASSPTGQGNQPQHF. The CDR3 DNA is TGTGCCAGCAGTCCGACGGGACAGGGCAATCAGCCCCAGCATTTT.

The J gene is TRBJ1-1, the V gene TRBV6-5; 9 bases fit TRBD1. With 0 bases clipped from V and 5 bases from J, the junction kept 4 bases outside the gene matches. Germline V gene data show CDR1 as MNHEY and CDR2 as SVGAGI. This CDR3 comprises 15 residues. CDR3: CASSYSGTGLTEAFF. The CDR3, as DNA: TGTGCCAGCAGTTACTCCGGGACAGGGTTAACTGAAGCTTTCTTT.

The chain has TRBV9 and TRBJ1-2; TRBD1 aligns across 8 bases. This CDR3 contains 14 residues. Germline lookup yields CDR1 SGDLS and CDR2 YYNGEE. Trimming at V came to 4 bases and at J to 5 bases, leaving 7 bases not matched to a gene. The CDR3 DNA reads TGTGCCAGCAGCCTCGGACAGGGACTATATGGCTACACCTTC. It specifies CASSLGQGLYGYTF. Full variable domain (rest looked up from reference TRBV9 and TRBJ1-2): DSGVTQTPKHLITATGQRVTLRCSPRSGDLSVYWYQQSLDQGLQFLIQYYNGEERAKGNILERFSAQQFPDLHSELNLSSLELGDSALYFCASSLGQGLYGYTFGSGTRLTVV.

The chain carries TRBV13 and TRBJ2-7; a weak D match, TRBD1 (5 bases). V lost 2 bases to trimming and J lost 2 bases, with 13 bases between them. Germline assignment: CDR1 PRHDT and CDR2 FYEKMQ (reference sequence). CDR3 length equals 15 residues. The CDR3 loop is CASSLRGLLTYEQYF. CDR3 sequence (DNA): TGTGCCAGCAGCTTAAGGGGCCTACTGACCTACGAGCAGTACTTC.

The chain employs TRBV27 and TRBJ1-1, with a tentative D call TRBD1 (5 bases). This CDR3 spans 15 amino acids. CDR1 and CDR2 from the germline V gene are MNHEY and SMNVEV (reference sequence). Trimming stripped 3 bases from V and 4 bases from J, with 15 bases between. CDR3 protein: CASSFSGAKVTEAFF. The CDR3 nucleotides are TGTGCCAGCAGTTTTAGTGGGGCAAAGGTCACTGAAGCTTTCTTT.

The V and J genes are TRBV6-1 and TRBJ1-5; D is uncertain. Germline values: CDR1 MNHNS, CDR2 SASEGT. The CDR3 loop spans 20 amino acids. V was shortened by 2 bases and J by 3 bases, with 26 bases between the two germline ends. DNA of the CDR3: TGTGCCAGCAGTGAACGGGTGAGCTTAAGGAGGGTCCAACTCAATCAGCCCCAGCATTTT. Amino acid sequence: CASSERVSLRRVQLNQPQHF.

CDR3 DNA sequence: TGCGCCAGCAGCGGCACCGGGACGGGGGTTGAGGCTGAAGCTTTCTTT. It codes for CASSGTGTGVEAEAFF. The rearrangement joins TRBV5-1 to TRBJ1-1; maybe TRBD1 (5 bases). The CDR3 loop spans 16 amino acids. Germline assignment: CDR1 SGHRS and CDR2 YFSETQ. V lost 4 bases to trimming and J lost 6 bases, with 22 bases between them.

This chain links TRBV5-1 with TRBJ1-4; TRBD1 might be the D (6 bases). This CDR3 has 14 amino acids. Germline V gives CDR1 SGHRS, CDR2 YFSETQ. The ends were cut back, 4 bases at V and 7 bases at J, with 14 bases in the middle. This CDR3 is CASSRTEVREKLFF. As DNA, the CDR3 is TGCGCCAGCAGCCGGACAGAGGTGCGTGAAAAACTGTTTTTT.

The CDR3 protein is CASSTPGGGNEKLFF. DNA of the CDR3: TGTGCCAGCAGCACCCCGGGGGGGGGAAATGAAAAACTGTTTTTT. The V gene is TRBV7-9, the J gene TRBJ1-4; tentatively, D is TRBD1 (5 bases). The V end lost 5 bases, the J end lost 5 bases, and 15 bases lay between the germline ends. CDR1 is SEHNR, CDR2 FQNEAQ, per germline (reference sequence). This CDR3 contains 15 residues.

The rearrangement links TRBV2 to TRBJ2-5, with TRBD1 matching 9 bases. Germline CDR1 SNHLY, CDR2 FYNNEI. The V and J ends lost 6 bases and 5 bases, in that order; junction bases with no gene match: 10. The CDR3 extends over 15 amino acids. For the CDR3, the DNA is TGTGCCAGCAGGCTACAGGGGGCAATTAGGGAGACCCAGTACTTC. It translates to CASRLQGAIRETQYF.

The chain links TRBV4-1 to TRBJ2-1, with TRBD1 as a possible D gene (5 bases). The CDR3 consists of 12 residues. Germline CDR1 is MGHRA and CDR2 is YSYEKL. V lost 1 base and J 12 bases, leaving 10 bases between the germline ends. The CDR3 loop reads CASSQAGSGQFF. In DNA, the CDR3 is TGCGCCAGCAGCCAAGCAGGGTCTGGGCAGTTCTTC.

V usage is TRBV14 and J usage is TRBJ2-1, with TRBD2 matching over 7 bases. Trimming removed 8 bases from V and 6 bases from J; junction bases left unmatched: 10. This CDR3 is 14 amino acids long. Looked up from germline, CDR1 is SGHDN and CDR2 is FVKESK. CDR3 in DNA: TGTGCCAGCCGTCCTAGCGGAGGGCCCAATGAGCAGTTCTTC. Its translation: CASRPSGGPNEQFF.

V usage is TRBV28 and J usage is TRBJ2-7, with D maybe TRBD2 (7 bases). CDR1 and CDR2 from the germline V gene are MDHEN and SYDVKM. CDR3 length equals 17 residues. V dropped 7 bases and J dropped 1 base, with 23 bases sitting between them. CDR3 residues: CASTIEAGRQGSYEQYF. CDR3 coding DNA: TGTGCCAGCACCATTGAAGCCGGGAGGCAGGGGTCCTACGAGCAGTACTTC.

V and J are TRBV4-3 and TRBJ2-3; 10 nucleotides match TRBD1. CDR1 and CDR2 (germline): LGHNA, YSLEER. V lost 2 bases to trimming and J lost 7 bases; unmatched junction nucleotides: 12. The CDR3 runs to 17 residues. CDR3 loop: CASSQSDVTGGSNTQYF. DNA for the CDR3: TGCGCCAGCAGCCAATCAGATGTGACAGGGGGCTCAAATACGCAGTATTTT.

The V call is TRBV7-2, the J call TRBJ2-7; 8 bases align to TRBD1. The V gene end was trimmed by 5 bases and the J gene end by 0 bases; junction bases not matched to a gene: 6. The CDR3 is 15 residues long. The germline CDR1 and CDR2 sequences are SGHTA and FQGNSA. This CDR3 reads CASSPWDRPSYEQYF. The CDR3 region has the DNA TGTGCCAGCAGCCCCTGGGACAGGCCCTCCTACGAGCAGTACTTC.

The chain couples TRBV28 to TRBJ1-1; a possible D gene is TRBD1 (6 bases). The CDR3 spans 15 residues. Looked up from germline, CDR1 is MDHEN and CDR2 is SYDVKM. Between the trimmed V and J ends, which lost 1 base and 5 bases, there was a span of 14 bases. Here the CDR3 DNA reads TGTGCCAGCAGTTTATTTCCGGGGAGGGGGACTGAAGCTTTCTTT. Protein: CASSLFPGRGTEAFF.

V and J are TRBV29-1 and TRBJ1-1; the D gene is possibly TRBD1 (6 bases). This CDR3 comprises 10 residues. Germline CDR1 reads SQVTM; CDR2 reads ANQGSEA. The CDR3 loop is CTFTGTEAFF. The CDR3 nucleotides are TGCACCTTCACAGGGACTGAAGCTTTCTTT.

Only a few counts were recorded for this clone. V is TRBV2 and J is TRBJ2-7; D is perhaps TRBD1 (5 bases). CDR3 length: 16 residues. Per the germline V gene, CDR1 is SNHLY and CDR2 is FYNNEI. V lost 4 bases and J 7 bases, leaving 23 bases between the germline ends. In DNA, the CDR3 is TGTGCCAGCAGTGTTGAATCTAGGGGTCCGGTTCGAGAGCAGTACTTC. As protein: CASSVESRGPVREQYF.

V and J are TRBV5-1 and TRBJ2-2; 9 nucleotides agree with TRBD2. V shed 4 bases and J 6 bases; nucleotides not matched to a gene: 10. The CDR3 is made up of 16 amino acids. Germline-derived CDR1 and CDR2 are SGHRS and YFSETQ. The CDR3 sequence: CASSTGRGGAPGELFF. CDR3 coding DNA: TGCGCCAGCAGCACCGGTCGCGGGGGGGCGCCCGGGGAGCTGTTTTTT.

The chain uses TRBV5-6 and TRBJ2-1; possibly TRBD2 for D (6 bases). CDR3 size: 16 residues. Germline V lookup: CDR1 SGHDT, CDR2 YYEEEE. V lost 2 bases, J lost 4 bases, and 16 bases lay in between. The CDR3 sequence is CASSLTSSTEYNEQFF. The CDR3 nucleotides are TGTGCCAGCAGCTTAACTAGCAGCACGGAGTACAATGAGCAGTTCTTC.

The J gene is TRBJ1-2, the V gene TRBV5-1; D is perhaps TRBD1 (5 bases). Germline lookup yields CDR1 SGHRS and CDR2 YFSETQ. The length of the CDR3 is 22 residues. The V end lost 4 bases, the J end lost 4 bases, and 38 bases lay between the germline ends. The chain's CDR3 is CASSLITLNRQNTLPQSYGYTF. The CDR3 coding sequence is TGCGCCAGCAGCCTAATAACCCTCAATCGACAGAATACCCTCCCCCAATCCTATGGCTACACCTTC.

The chain couples TRBV28 to TRBJ2-7, with D tentatively TRBD1 (6 bases). The V gene lost 7 bases and the J gene lost 3 bases, with 25 bases spanning the gap. The V gene's germline CDR1 is MDHEN and CDR2 SYDVKM. This CDR3 contains 17 residues. The CDR3 sequence is CASTNPSGTGPYYEQYF. DNA of the CDR3: TGTGCCAGCACCAATCCCTCGGGTACAGGGCCGTACTACGAGCAGTACTTC. The full variable domain, completed using reference TRBV28 and TRBJ2-7, is DVKVTQSSRYLVKRTGEKVFLECVQDMDHENMFWYRQDPGLGLRLIYFSYDVKMKEKGDIPEGYSVSREKKERFSLILESASTNQTSMYLCASTNPSGTGPYYEQYFGPGTRLTVT.

This sequence joins TRBV27 and TRBJ1-1; 8 bases agree with TRBD1. Germline lookup yields CDR1 MNHEY and CDR2 SMNVEV (reference sequence). This CDR3 is 18 amino acids long. V was clipped by 5 bases and J by 5 bases; unmatched bases: 19. CDR3 region: CASSPDGDRGRCETEAFF. The DNA of the CDR3 is TGTGCCAGCAGTCCTGATGGTGACAGGGGCCGATGTGAAACTGAAGCTTTCTTT.

The V call is TRBV4-1, the J call TRBJ1-5, with 8 bases matching TRBD1. V trimming: 3 bases; J trimming: 6 bases; junction bases outside the gene matches: 7. Germline loops: CDR1 MGHRA, CDR2 YSYEKL. This CDR3 spans 15 amino acids. The CDR3 DNA sequence: TGCGCCAGCAGCCACCAGGGGGCGGAGGGTCAGCCCCAGCATTTT. The encoded protein is CASSHQGAEGQPQHF.

This chain uses TRBV6-1 with TRBJ1-5; a possible D gene is TRBD1 (6 bases). Germline V lookup: CDR1 MNHNS, CDR2 SASEGT. This CDR3 has 17 amino acids. Trimming pared 2 bases from V and 4 bases from J, leaving 18 bases between. The CDR3, as DNA: TGTGCCAGCAGTGAATCTTTGGGTGGACAGCTAAATCAGCCCCAGCATTTT. Amino acid sequence: CASSESLGGQLNQPQHF.

This clone was detected once. At the DNA level, this CDR3 is encoded by other sequences in the same sample as well. The chain employs TRBV6-1 and TRBJ1-2, with D hard to call. This CDR3 contains 12 residues. The germline V gene encodes CDR1 MNHNS and CDR2 SASEGT. Between the trimmed V and J ends, which lost 0 bases and 5 bases, there was a span of 4 bases. CDR3 amino acids: CASSEARYGYTF. CDR3 DNA: TGTGCCAGCAGTGAAGCCCGGTATGGCTACACCTTC.